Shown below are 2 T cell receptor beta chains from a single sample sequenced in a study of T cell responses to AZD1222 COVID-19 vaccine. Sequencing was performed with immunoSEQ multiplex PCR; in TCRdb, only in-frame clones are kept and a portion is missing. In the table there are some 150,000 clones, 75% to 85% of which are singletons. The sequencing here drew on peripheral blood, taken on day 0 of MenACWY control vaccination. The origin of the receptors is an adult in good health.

This CDR3 is CASSLSGAESPLHF. For the CDR3, the DNA is TGTGCCAGCAGCCTCTCGGGGGCGGAATCACCCCTCCACTTT. The chain couples TRBV7-9 to TRBJ1-6; a weak D match, TRBD1 (6 bases). Germline lookup yields CDR1 SEHNR and CDR2 FQNEAQ (reference sequence). Trimming shortened V by 5 bases and J by 10 bases, and 15 bases separated the two germline ends. The CDR3 is 14 residues long.

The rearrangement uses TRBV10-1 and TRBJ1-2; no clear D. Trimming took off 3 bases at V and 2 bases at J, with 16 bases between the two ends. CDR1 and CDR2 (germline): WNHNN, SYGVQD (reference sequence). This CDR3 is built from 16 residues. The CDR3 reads CASSEGSAGSNYGYTF. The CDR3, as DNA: TGCGCCAGCAGTGAAGGTTCGGCAGGTTCGAACTATGGCTACACCTTC.